The entry that follows covers one T cell receptor (beta chain) sequence. The antigen is undetermined. Produced via immunoSEQ multiplex PCR; TCRdb's table is partial and in-frame only. The table includes about 53,000 clones, approximately 88% detected once. The CDR3 is 13 residues long. The V gene's germline CDR1 is SQVTM and CDR2 ANQGSEA. V lost 4 bases and J 0 bases, leaving 7 bases between the germline ends. The data were obtained in a study of T cells in localized non-small cell lung cancer. Study-level results: Heterogeneity remains possible because sequencing was limited to only one tumor region. Greater blood T cell density accompanied longer overall survival.

The sequencing used peripheral blood mononuclear cells, collected before any cancer treatment. The genes are TRBV29-1 and TRBJ2-1; D not certain. The receptor was derived from a man between 40 and 70 years old with stage III lung adenocarcinoma. The CDR3 DNA sequence: TGCAGCGTTGCTATGAGCTCCTACAATGAGCAGTTCTTC. This encodes CSVAMSSYNEQFF.